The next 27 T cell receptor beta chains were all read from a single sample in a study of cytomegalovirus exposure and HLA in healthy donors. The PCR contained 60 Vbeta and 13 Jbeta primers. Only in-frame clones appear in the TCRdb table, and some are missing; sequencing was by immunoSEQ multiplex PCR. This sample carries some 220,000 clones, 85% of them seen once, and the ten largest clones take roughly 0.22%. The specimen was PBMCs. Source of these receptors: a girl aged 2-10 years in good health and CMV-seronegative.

The CDR3 nucleotides read TGTGCCAGCAGCTTGGGGGGGGGACTAGCGGGGGGCACAGATACGCAGTATTTT. This codes for CASSLGGGLAGGTDTQYF. V is TRBV5-4 and J is TRBJ2-3, with 14 positions matching TRBD2. Germline V gene data show CDR1 as SGHNT and CDR2 as YYREEE (reference sequence). CDR3 length: 18 amino acids. Trimming removed 0 bases from V and 1 base from J; junction bases left unmatched: 4.

The CDR3 DNA reads as TGTGCCAGCAGTCCCTTTAGCGGGATATCAGATACGCAGTATTTT. Translating gives CASSPFSGISDTQYF. The rearrangement joins TRBV5-4 to TRBJ2-3, with 8 bases that match TRBD2. The CDR3 has 15 amino acids. CDR1 is SGHNT, CDR2 YYREEE, per germline (reference sequence). After removal of 5 bases from V and 4 bases from J, the junction contained 9 bases not matched to a gene.

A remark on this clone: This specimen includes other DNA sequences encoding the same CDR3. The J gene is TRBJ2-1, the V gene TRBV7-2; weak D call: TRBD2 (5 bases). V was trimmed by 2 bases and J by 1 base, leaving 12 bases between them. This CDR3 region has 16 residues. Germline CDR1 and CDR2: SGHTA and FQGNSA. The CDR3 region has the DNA TGTGCCAGCAGCTTATGGACTCGATCTTCCTACAATGAGCAGTTCTTC. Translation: CASSLWTRSSYNEQFF.

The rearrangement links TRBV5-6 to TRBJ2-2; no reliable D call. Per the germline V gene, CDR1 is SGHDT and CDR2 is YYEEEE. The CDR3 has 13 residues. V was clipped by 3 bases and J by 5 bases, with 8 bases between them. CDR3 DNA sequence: TGTGCCAGCAGCTCGCGATGGACCGGGGAGCTGTTTTTT. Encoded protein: CASSSRWTGELFF.

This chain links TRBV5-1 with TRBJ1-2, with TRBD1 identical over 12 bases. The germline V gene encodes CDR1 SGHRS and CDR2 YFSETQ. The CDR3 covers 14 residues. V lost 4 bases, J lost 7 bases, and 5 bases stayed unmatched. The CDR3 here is CASSPGQGAGGYTF. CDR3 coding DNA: TGCGCCAGCAGCCCGGGACAGGGGGCTGGTGGCTACACCTTC.

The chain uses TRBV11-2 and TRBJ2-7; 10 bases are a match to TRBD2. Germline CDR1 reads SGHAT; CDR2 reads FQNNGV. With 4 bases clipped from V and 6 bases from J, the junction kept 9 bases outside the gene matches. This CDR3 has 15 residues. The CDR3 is CASSSTGSGGGEQYF. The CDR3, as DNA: TGTGCCAGCAGCTCCACGGGGAGCGGGGGGGGCGAGCAGTACTTC. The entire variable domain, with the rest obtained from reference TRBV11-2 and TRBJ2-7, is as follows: EAGVAQSPRYKIIEKRQSVAFWCNPISGHATLYWYQQILGQGPKLLIQFQNNGVVDDSQLPKDRFSAERLKGVDSTLKIQPAKLEDSAVYLCASSSTGSGGGEQYFGPGTRLTVT.

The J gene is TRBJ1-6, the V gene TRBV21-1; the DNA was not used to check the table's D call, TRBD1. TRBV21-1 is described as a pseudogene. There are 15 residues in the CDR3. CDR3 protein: CASSKGGPHNSPLHF. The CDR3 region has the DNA TGTGCCAGCAGCAAAGGGGGCCCACACAATTCACCCCTCCACTTT.

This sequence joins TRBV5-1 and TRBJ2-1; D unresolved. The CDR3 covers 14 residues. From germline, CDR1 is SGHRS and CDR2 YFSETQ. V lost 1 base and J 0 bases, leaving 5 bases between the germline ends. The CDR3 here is CASSLMSSYNEQFF. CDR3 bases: TGCGCCAGCAGCTTGATGAGCTCCTACAATGAGCAGTTCTTC.

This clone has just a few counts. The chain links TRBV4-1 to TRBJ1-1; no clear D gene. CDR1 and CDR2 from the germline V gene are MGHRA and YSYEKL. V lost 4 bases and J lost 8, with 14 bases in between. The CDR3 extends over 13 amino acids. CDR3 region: CASSLGLGDEAFF. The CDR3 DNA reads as TGCGCCAGCAGCCTCGGACTTGGAGACGAAGCTTTCTTT.

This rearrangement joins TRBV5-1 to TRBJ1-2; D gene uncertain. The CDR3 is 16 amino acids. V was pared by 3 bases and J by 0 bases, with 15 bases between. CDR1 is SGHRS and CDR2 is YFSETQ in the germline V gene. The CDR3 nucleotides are TGCGCCAGCAGCTCGGACTCATGGATGGCTAACTATGGCTACACCTTC. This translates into CASSSDSWMANYGYTF. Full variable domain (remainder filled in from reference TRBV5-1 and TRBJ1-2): KAGVTQTPRYLIKTRGQQVTLSCSPISGHRSVSWYQQTPGQGLQFLFEYFSETQRNKGNFPGRFSGRQFSNSRSEMNVSTLELGDSALYLCASSSDSWMANYGYTFGSGTRLTVV.

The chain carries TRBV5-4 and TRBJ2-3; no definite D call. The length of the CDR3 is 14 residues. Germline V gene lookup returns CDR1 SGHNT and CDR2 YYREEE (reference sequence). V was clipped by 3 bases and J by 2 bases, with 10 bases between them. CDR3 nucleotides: TGTGCCAGCAGCTCCACTCGTCCCACAGATACGCAGTATTTT. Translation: CASSSTRPTDTQYF.

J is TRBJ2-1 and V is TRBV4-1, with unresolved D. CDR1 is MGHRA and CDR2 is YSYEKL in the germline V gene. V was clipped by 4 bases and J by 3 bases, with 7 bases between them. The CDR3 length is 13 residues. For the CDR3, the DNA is TGCGCCAGCAGCCTGAACAGCTACAATGAGCAGTTCTTC. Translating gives CASSLNSYNEQFF.

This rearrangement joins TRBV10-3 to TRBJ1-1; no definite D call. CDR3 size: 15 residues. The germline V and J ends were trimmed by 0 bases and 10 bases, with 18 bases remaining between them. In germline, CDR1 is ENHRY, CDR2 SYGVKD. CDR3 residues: CAISESASTVWLAFF. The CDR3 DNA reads TGTGCCATCAGTGAGTCAGCATCCACGGTTTGGTTAGCTTTCTTT.

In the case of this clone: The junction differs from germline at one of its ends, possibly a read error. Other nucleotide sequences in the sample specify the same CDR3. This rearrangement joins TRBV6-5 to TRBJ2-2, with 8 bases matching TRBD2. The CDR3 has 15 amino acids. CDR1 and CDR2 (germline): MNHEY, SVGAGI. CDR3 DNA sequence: TGTGCCAGCAGGGACGGGGGGGCGGACACCGGAGAGCTGTTTTTT. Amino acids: CASRDGGADTGELFF.

CDR3 region: CASSIPGHPNYGYTF. CDR3 in DNA: TGTGCCAGTAGTATACCGGGACACCCTAACTATGGCTACACCTTC. This chain joins TRBV19 and TRBJ1-2, with a weak D call TRBD1 (6 bases). Trimming cost V 2 bases and J 0 bases, with 10 bases left between them. The CDR3 covers 15 residues. CDR1 LNHDA and CDR2 SQIVND come from the germline V gene (reference sequence).

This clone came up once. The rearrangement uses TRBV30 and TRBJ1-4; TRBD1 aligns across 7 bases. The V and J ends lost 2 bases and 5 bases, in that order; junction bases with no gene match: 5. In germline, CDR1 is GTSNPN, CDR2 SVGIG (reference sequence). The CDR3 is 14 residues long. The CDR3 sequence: CAWSMGRGNEKLFF. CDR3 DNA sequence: TGTGCCTGGAGTATGGGCAGGGGGAATGAAAAACTGTTTTTT.

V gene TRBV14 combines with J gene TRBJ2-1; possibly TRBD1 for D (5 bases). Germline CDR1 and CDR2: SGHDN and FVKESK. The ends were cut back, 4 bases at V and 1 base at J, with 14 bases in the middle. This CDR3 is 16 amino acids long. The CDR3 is CASSPHGRGSYNEQFF. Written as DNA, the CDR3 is TGTGCCAGCAGCCCCCACGGAAGGGGATCCTACAATGAGCAGTTCTTC.

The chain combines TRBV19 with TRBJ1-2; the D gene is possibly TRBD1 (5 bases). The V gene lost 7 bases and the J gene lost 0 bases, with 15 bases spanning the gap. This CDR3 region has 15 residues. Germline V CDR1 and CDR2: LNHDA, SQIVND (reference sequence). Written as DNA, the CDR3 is TGTGCCAGTACCATGGGGGGGGAAGCTAACTATGGCTACACCTTC. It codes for CASTMGGEANYGYTF. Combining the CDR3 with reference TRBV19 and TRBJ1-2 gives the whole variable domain DGGITQSPKYLFRKEGQNVTLSCEQNLNHDAMYWYRQDPGQGLRLIYYSQIVNDFQKGDIAEGYSVSREKKESFPLTVTSAQKNPTAFYLCASTMGGEANYGYTFGSGTRLTVV.

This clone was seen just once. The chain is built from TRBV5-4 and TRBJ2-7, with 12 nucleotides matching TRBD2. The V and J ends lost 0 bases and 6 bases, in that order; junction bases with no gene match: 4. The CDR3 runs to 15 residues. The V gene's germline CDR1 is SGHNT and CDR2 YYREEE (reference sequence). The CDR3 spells CASSLGLAGVGEQYF. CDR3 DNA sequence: TGTGCCAGCAGCTTGGGACTAGCGGGAGTGGGCGAGCAGTACTTC.

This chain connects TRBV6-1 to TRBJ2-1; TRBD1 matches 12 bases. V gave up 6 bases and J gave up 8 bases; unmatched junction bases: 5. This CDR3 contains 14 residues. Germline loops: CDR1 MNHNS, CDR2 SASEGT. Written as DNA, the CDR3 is TGTGCCAGCAGCACCGGGACAGGGGGCCATGAGCAGTTCTTC. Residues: CASSTGTGGHEQFF.

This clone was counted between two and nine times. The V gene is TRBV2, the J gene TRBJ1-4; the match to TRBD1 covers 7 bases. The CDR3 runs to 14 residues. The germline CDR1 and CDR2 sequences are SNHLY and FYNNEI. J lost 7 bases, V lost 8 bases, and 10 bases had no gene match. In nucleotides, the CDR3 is TGTGCCAGCCTTAACGAGGGACAGTTTGAAAAACTGTTTTTT. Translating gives CASLNEGQFEKLFF.

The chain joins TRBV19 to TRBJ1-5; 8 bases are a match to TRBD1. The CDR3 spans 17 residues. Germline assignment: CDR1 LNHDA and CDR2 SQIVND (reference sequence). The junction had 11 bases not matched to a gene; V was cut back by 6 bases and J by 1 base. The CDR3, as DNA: TGTGCCAGTAGCTCCAGAAGGACAGGGTCGAGCAATCAGCCCCAGCATTTT. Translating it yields CASSSRRTGSSNQPQHF.

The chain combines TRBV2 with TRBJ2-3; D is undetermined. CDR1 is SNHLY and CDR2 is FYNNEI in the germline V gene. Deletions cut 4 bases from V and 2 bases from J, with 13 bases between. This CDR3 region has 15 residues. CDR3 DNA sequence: TGTGCCAGCAGTGGTATTCAGACTCCCACAGATACGCAGTATTTT. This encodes CASSGIQTPTDTQYF.

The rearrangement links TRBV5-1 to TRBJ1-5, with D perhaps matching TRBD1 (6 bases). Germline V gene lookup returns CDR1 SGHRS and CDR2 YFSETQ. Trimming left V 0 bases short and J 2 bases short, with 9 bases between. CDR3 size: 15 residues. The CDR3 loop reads CASSLGPGGNQPQHF. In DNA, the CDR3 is TGCGCCAGCAGCTTGGGCCCAGGGGGCAATCAGCCCCAGCATTTT.

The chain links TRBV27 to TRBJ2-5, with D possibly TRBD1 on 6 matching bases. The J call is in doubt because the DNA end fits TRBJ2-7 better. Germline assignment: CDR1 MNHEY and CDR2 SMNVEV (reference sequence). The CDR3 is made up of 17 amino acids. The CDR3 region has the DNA TGTGCCAGCAGATACAGGGTGGAGGTAGCAGGGACCTACGAGCAGTACTTC. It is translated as CASRYRVEVAGTYEQYF.

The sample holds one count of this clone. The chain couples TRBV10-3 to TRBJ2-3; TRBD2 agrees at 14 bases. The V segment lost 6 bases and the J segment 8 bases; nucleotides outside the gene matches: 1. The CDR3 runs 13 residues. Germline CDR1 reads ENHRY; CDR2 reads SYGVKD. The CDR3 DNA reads TGTGCCATCAGCGGGACTAGCGGGGGTACGCAGTATTTT. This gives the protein CAISGTSGGTQYF.

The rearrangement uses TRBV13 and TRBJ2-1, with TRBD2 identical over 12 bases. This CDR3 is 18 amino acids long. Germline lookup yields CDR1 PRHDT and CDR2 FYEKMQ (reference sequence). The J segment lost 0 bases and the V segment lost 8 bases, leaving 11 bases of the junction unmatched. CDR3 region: CASCILAGGLSSYNEQFF. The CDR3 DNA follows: TGTGCCAGCTGCATCCTAGCGGGAGGGCTTAGCTCCTACAATGAGCAGTTCTTC.